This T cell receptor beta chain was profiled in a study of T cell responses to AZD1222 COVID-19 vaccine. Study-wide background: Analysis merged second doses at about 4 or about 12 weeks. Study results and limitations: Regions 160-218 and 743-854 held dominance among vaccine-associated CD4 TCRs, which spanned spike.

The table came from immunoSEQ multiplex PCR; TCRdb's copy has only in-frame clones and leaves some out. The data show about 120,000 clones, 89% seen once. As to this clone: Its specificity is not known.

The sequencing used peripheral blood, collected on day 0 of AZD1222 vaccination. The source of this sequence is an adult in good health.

CDR3 DNA sequence: TGCGCCAGCAGGGGGGGGACTGGCTCCTACGAGCAGTACTTC. It is translated as CASRGGTGSYEQYF. The V gene is TRBV5-1, the J gene TRBJ2-7, with TRBD2 matching 7 bases. The CDR3 sequence is 14 residues long. Looked up from germline, CDR1 is SGHRS and CDR2 is YFSETQ. Trimming took 5 bases from V and 0 from J; bases not matched to a gene: 5.